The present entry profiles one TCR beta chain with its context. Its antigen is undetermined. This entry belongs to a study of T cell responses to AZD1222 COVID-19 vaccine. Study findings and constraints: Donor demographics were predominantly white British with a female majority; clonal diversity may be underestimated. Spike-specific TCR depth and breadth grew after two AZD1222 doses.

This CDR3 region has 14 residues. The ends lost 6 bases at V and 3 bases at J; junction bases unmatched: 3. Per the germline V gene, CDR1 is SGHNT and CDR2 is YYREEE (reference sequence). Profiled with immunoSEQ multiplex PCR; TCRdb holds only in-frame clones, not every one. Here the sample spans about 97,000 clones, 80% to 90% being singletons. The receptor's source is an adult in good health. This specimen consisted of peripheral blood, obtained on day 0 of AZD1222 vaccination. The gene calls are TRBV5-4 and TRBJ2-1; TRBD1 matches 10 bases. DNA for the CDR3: TGTGCCAGCACCCGGACAGGGGGCTACAATGAGCAGTTCTTC. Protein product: CASTRTGGYNEQFF.